At least ten counts were recorded for the clone carrying this TCR beta chain. The record originates from a study of early T cells in non-severe SARS-CoV-2 infection. Study as a whole: Sequencing was performed on bulk RNA from unsorted whole blood, leaving chains unpaired.

Attachment of unique molecular identifiers to individual cDNA molecules was performed. TCRdb passed the 5' RACE reads through MiXCR, listing each CDR3 protein once. The sample includes tens of thousands of distinct CDR3 sequences, under 15% of them seen just once. V was shortened by 5 bases and J by 5 bases, with 15 bases between the two germline ends. The CDR3 consists of 14 residues. Germline V gene lookup returns CDR1 SGHVS and CDR2 FQNEAQ. The chain is built from TRBV7-8 and TRBJ1-2; D may be TRBD1 (6 bases). This sequence originates from an adult who was a healthcare worker with PCR-confirmed SARS-CoV-2 infection or an uninfected control (not recorded which). The starting material was whole blood, obtained at baseline. The CDR3 loop is CASSSPWQGYGYTF. The CDR3 region has the DNA TGTGCCAGCAGCAGCCCTTGGCAGGGGTATGGCTACACCTTC.